This TCR beta chain was found in a study of identical twins. General study findings and limits: The study found that models underestimated out-of-frame TCR alpha sharing in monozygotic twins.

One entry per CDR3 protein, called by TCRdb with MiXCR from the 5' RACE reads. The data contain some 1,700,000 distinct CDR3 sequences, about 30% of them singletons. With 7 bases removed from V and 5 bases from J, the gap between germline ends came to 12 bases. The CDR3 is 12 residues long. The germline V gene encodes CDR1 LNHDA and CDR2 SQIVND (reference sequence). This clonotype was seen only a few times. Its antigen is not known. The chain couples TRBV19 to TRBJ2-7, with D tentatively TRBD2 (5 bases). Sequencing was performed on cord blood. The TCR comes from a newborn girl in good health. The CDR3 region has the DNA TGTGCCAGTACCTGGTCCGGGGACGAGCAGTACTTC. Translated, it gives CASTWSGDEQYF. Filled out from reference TRBV19 and TRBJ2-7, the complete variable domain reads DGGITQSPKYLFRKEGQNVTLSCEQNLNHDAMYWYRQDPGQGLRLIYYSQIVNDFQKGDIAEGYSVSREKKESFPLTVTSAQKNPTAFYLCASTWSGDEQYFGPGTRLTVT.